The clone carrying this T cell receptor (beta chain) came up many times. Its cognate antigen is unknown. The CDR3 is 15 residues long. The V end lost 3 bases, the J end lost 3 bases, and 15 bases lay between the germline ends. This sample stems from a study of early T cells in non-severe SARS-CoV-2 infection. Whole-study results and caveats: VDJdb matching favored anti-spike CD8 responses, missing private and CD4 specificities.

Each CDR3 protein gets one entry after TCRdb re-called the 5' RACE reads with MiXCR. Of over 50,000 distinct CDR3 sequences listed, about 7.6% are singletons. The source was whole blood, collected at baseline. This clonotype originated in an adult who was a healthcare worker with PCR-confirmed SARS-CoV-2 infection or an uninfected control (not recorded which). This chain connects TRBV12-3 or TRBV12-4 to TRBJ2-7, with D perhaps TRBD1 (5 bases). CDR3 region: CASSLGFRGYYEQYF. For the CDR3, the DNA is TGTGCCAGCAGTTTGGGGTTTAGGGGTTACTACGAGCAGTACTTC.